The clone carrying this TCR beta chain was found a few times. This entry belongs to a study of blood T cells in healthy people across ages. The CDR3 runs to 14 residues. Germline CDR1 reads SGHAT; CDR2 reads FQNNGV. After removal of 5 bases from V and 7 bases from J, the junction contained 10 bases not matched to a gene. Next came a second PCR, run for about 6 to 12 cycles, which used a sample-barcoded 5' primer along with a J-beta primer mix. MiXCR was run by TCRdb on the 5' RACE reads, yielding one entry per CDR3 protein. The sample shows 630,000 or so distinct CDR3 sequences, 32% of them seen only once.

Input material: blood. This sequence originates from a woman at least 80 years old in good health. The rearrangement uses TRBV11-2 and TRBJ2-5, with 7 bases identical to TRBD1. CDR3 in amino acids: CASSPRQGLGTQYF. In nucleotides, the CDR3 is TGTGCCAGCAGCCCCAGACAGGGATTGGGGACCCAGTACTTC. Filled out from reference TRBV11-2 and TRBJ2-5, the complete variable domain reads EAGVAQSPRYKIIEKRQSVAFWCNPISGHATLYWYQQILGQGPKLLIQFQNNGVVDDSQLPKDRFSAERLKGVDSTLKIQPAKLEDSAVYLCASSPRQGLGTQYFGPGTRLLVL.